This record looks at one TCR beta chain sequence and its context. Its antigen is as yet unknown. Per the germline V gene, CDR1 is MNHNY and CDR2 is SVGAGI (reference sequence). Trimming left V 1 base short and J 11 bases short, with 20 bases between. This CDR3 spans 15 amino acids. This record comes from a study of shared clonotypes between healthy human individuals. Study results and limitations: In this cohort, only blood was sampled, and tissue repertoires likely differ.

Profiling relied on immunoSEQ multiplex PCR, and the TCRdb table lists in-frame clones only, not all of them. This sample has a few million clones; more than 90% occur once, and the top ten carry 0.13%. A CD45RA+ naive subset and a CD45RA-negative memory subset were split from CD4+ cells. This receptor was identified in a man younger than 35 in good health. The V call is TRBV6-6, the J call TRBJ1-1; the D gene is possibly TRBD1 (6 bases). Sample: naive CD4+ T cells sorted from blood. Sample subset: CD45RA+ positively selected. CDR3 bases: TGTGCCAGCAGTTACTGGGACACCGTGGCCACGGGGGCTTTCTTT. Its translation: CASSYWDTVATGAFF.